Each of the 14 T cell receptor beta chains below was sequenced from the same sample in a study of blood T cell repertoires in COVID-19. The repertoire was sequenced with immunoSEQ multiplex PCR; TCRdb's copy has only in-frame clones and lacks some. The sample carries 93,000 or so clones, 75% to 90% recorded once. Sequencing was done on a sample of peripheral blood. The receptor source for this set is a human donor in a cohort sampled during active or convalescent COVID-19.

This chain links TRBV11-2 with TRBJ2-7, with 7 bases fitting TRBD1. Trimming took 9 bases from V and 3 from J; bases not matched to a gene: 5. The germline V gene encodes CDR1 SGHAT and CDR2 FQNNGV. CDR3 length: 12 residues. The CDR3 here is CASGDRSYEQYF. CDR3 sequence (DNA): TGTGCCAGTGGGGACAGAAGCTACGAGCAGTACTTC.

CDR3 DNA: TGTGCCAGCAGCTTGGTGTTGTGGGGGGGCCCAGAGACCCAGTACTTC. Translating gives CASSLVLWGGPETQYF. The genes are TRBV5-4 and TRBJ2-5, with a possible D match to TRBD2 (7 bases). CDR1 SGHNT and CDR2 YYREEE come from the germline V gene (reference sequence). CDR3 length: 16 amino acids. V dropped 0 bases and J dropped 4 bases, with 16 bases sitting between them. The full variable domain, its missing parts supplied by reference TRBV5-4 and TRBJ2-5, is ETGVTQSPTHLIKTRGQQVTLRCSSQSGHNTVSWYQQALGQGPQFIFQYYREEENGRGNFPPRFSGLQFPNYSSELNVNALELDDSALYLCASSLVLWGGPETQYFGPGTRLLVL.

The genes are TRBV2 and TRBJ1-5; TRBD1 aligns across 8 bases. CDR1 and CDR2 (germline): SNHLY, FYNNEI. Germline trimming cut 2 bases from V and 5 bases from J; bases unmatched to any gene: 8. The CDR3 contains 16 residues. CDR3 DNA: TGTGCCAGCAGTGAAAGGACAGGGCGCCTCCATCAGCCCCAGCATTTT. The encoded protein is CASSERTGRLHQPQHF.

The CDR3 sequence: CSVGARDYQSYEQYF. The CDR3 nucleotides are TGCAGCGTCGGAGCCCGGGACTACCAGTCCTACGAGCAGTACTTC. This rearrangement joins TRBV29-1 to TRBJ2-7, with TRBD2 identical over 7 bases. Germline CDR1 reads SQVTM; CDR2 reads ANQGSEA. Trimming cost V 6 bases and J 1 base; bases outside gene matches: 12. There are 15 residues in the CDR3.

The chain combines TRBV6-5 with TRBJ2-1; a possible D gene is TRBD1 (5 bases). Germline-derived CDR1 and CDR2 are MNHEY and SVGAGI. Between the trimmed V and J ends, which lost 7 bases and 10 bases, there was a span of 23 bases. This CDR3 has 15 amino acids. CDR3 loop: CASTVGMGPAGEQFF. CDR3 in DNA: TGTGCCAGCACAGTGGGAATGGGGCCCGCCGGGGAGCAGTTCTTC.

The chain employs TRBV27 and TRBJ2-7; 9 bases are a match to TRBD1. The junction had 11 bases not matched to a gene; V was cut back by 6 bases and J by 5 bases. The CDR3 loop spans 15 amino acids. The germline gives CDR1 MNHEY, CDR2 SMNVEV (reference sequence). CDR3 DNA sequence: TGTGCCAGCAGACTTCTCGACAGGGGGTCCCACGAGCAGTACTTC. Encoded protein: CASRLLDRGSHEQYF.

This clone was counted only a few times. Because the CDR3's place on the DNA is in doubt, the DNA is left out and the CDR3 is given as listed by TCRdb. V and J are TRBV12-3 or TRBV12-4 and TRBJ2-2; the D call TRBD2 from the table was never checked on the DNA. Ends included, the CDR3 has 13 residues. Here the CDR3 reads CATAGFGNGELFF.

The J gene is TRBJ1-4, the V gene TRBV3-1 (or the pseudogene TRBV3-2), with a possible D match to TRBD1 (6 bases). CDR3 size: 17 residues. Germline assignment: CDR1 LGHDT and CDR2 YNNKEL (reference sequence). The V end was cut by 3 bases, the J end by 0 bases, with 14 bases between. In nucleotides, the CDR3 is TGTGCCAGCAGCCAGGACAGACTCGGCGCAACTAATGAAAAACTGTTTTTT. As protein: CASSQDRLGATNEKLFF.

The J gene is TRBJ2-5, the V gene TRBV5-1; D is ambiguous. The V and J ends lost 4 bases and 4 bases respectively, with 11 bases between them. Germline values: CDR1 SGHRS, CDR2 YFSETQ. This CDR3 spans 13 amino acids. CDR3 DNA: TGCGCCAGCAGCCCCGTAGCCTCAGAGACCCAGTACTTC. It encodes CASSPVASETQYF.

The CDR3, as DNA: TGTGCCACACGCGGGGGAACTGAAGCTTTCTTT. Amino acid sequence: CATRGGTEAFF. J is TRBJ1-1 and V is TRBV6-5, with D tentatively TRBD1 (5 bases). The CDR3 has 11 residues. Germline lookup yields CDR1 MNHEY and CDR2 SVGAGI. The ends were cut back, 10 bases at V and 5 bases at J, with 11 bases in the middle.

This clone is labeled medium-sized. As DNA, the CDR3 is TGCGCCAGCGACAGGGGGGAAACCTACAATGAGCAGTTCTTC. Protein sequence: CASDRGETYNEQFF. The V and J genes are TRBV5-1 and TRBJ2-1; 9 nucleotides agree with TRBD1. CDR1 and CDR2 from the germline V gene are SGHRS and YFSETQ. The CDR3 has 14 residues. V lost 7 bases and J lost 2; bases outside the gene matches: 4.

V is TRBV7-2 and J is TRBJ1-1; 7 nucleotides align to TRBD1. Germline lookup yields CDR1 SGHTA and CDR2 FQGNSA. The junction had 14 bases not matched to a gene; V was cut back by 4 bases and J by 0 bases. The CDR3 runs to 18 residues. Here the CDR3 reads CASSYRDSLLSMNTEAFF. The CDR3 bases are TGTGCCAGCAGCTACCGGGACAGTTTGTTATCCATGAACACTGAAGCTTTCTTT.

The chain has TRBV11-3 and TRBJ1-4; D call uncertain. The germline V gene has CDR1 SGHNT and CDR2 YENEEA. V was trimmed by 4 bases and J by 3 bases, leaving 15 bases between them. This CDR3 comprises 16 residues. The CDR3 nucleotides read TGTGCCAGCAGCTACGGCTACGGGTTGTCTAATGAAAAACTGTTTTTT. It specifies CASSYGYGLSNEKLFF.

The chain carries TRBV2 and TRBJ1-3; TRBD1 matches at 7 bases. V lost 6 bases to trimming and J lost 2 bases; unmatched junction nucleotides: 4. There are 14 residues in the CDR3. The germline V gene has CDR1 SNHLY and CDR2 FYNNEI. CDR3 sequence reads: CASRKTGTGNTIYF. The CDR3 bases are TGTGCCAGCAGGAAGACAGGGACTGGAAACACCATATATTTT.